This T cell receptor (beta chain) was identified during a study of blood T cell repertoires in COVID-19. Study-level information: From T cells, B-cell-depleted T cells, or PBMCs came the material, which was cDNA or gDNA.

Study processing details: Amplification of reference gene primers provided the estimated nucleated cell counts. TCRdb's copy holds only in-frame clones and misses some; the assay was immunoSEQ multiplex PCR. Clonal size and the V and J genes are those of that table, whereas D and trimming came from the DNA. This table has approximately 170,000 clones, approximately 79% appearing once. Everyone who took part was roughly 18 to 90 years old, and they came from 20 to 25 US areas. Self-reported history from a screening survey and questionnaire set each donor's cohort. Sequencing used PBMCs or T cells enriched from blood (not recorded which). The receptor was isolated from a woman aged 70-85 years in a cohort exposed to, infected with or recovered from COVID-19 (not recorded which).

The CDR3 DNA is TGCAGCGTTTATTTAGCGGGGGTTACAGATACGCAGTATTTT. As protein: CSVYLAGVTDTQYF. V is TRBV29-1 and J is TRBJ2-3; 9 bases agree with TRBD2. CDR1 is SQVTM and CDR2 is ANQGSEA in the germline V gene. The junction had 6 bases not matched to a gene; V was cut back by 5 bases and J by 3 bases. This CDR3 region has 14 residues.